These 12 T cell receptor beta chains came from one sample sequenced in a study of human T cells and chemical hapten exposure. As to time point: pre-sensitization, week 0. Treatment defined: therapeutic diphenylcyclopropenone sensitization with weekly scalp DPC. TCRdb used MiXCR to reprocess the RACE reads, holding one entry per CDR3 protein. Of roughly 380,000 distinct CDR3 sequences in the sample, approximately 5% were seen once. The input for sequencing was whole blood, taken in connection with sensitization to the hapten diphenylcyclopropenone (DPC). These TCRs come from a woman between 45 and 60 years old with alopecia areata. Some clones in this sample may be carry-over from other donors' samples.

On this clonotype: With a much larger clone just one base away, this may be a read error. This likely comes from a read error, as the CDR3 has no conserved phenylalanine or tryptophan at its end. The rearrangement joins TRBV12-3 or TRBV12-4 to TRBJ1-2; TRBD1 might be the D (5 bases). The CDR3 has 11 amino acids. Trimming cost V 5 bases and J 9 bases, with 10 bases left between them. The CDR3, as DNA: TGTGCCAGCAGTCTCGTGGGGCGCTACACCCTC. This translates into CASSLVGRYTL.

This clonotype was seen at least ten times. This chain joins TRBV4-1 and TRBJ2-7; maybe TRBD2 (6 bases). The CDR3 covers 17 residues. Germline values: CDR1 MGHRA, CDR2 YSYEKL. V was cut by 0 bases and J by 2 bases, with 17 bases left in between. The CDR3 DNA reads as TGCGCCAGCAGCCAAGAGAGGGGACGGGGGACCACCTACGAGCAGTACTTC. Translating it yields CASSQERGRGTTYEQYF.

The J gene is TRBJ2-4, the V gene TRBV21-1; TRBD2 reflects the table's D call only, with no check against the DNA. TRBV21-1 is tagged as a pseudogene. The CDR3 covers 15 residues. The CDR3 DNA reads TGTGCCAGCACCCTTAGCCCCGGCGCCAAAAACATTCAGTACTTC. Amino acids: CASTLSPGAKNIQYF.

V and J are TRBV12-3 or TRBV12-4 and TRBJ1-1, with TRBD1 matching over 7 bases. The CDR3 spans 11 residues. The trim removed 2 bases at V and 11 bases at J, leaving 2 bases unmatched. DNA of the CDR3: TGTGCCAGCAGTTTAAGGGACAGCGCTTTCTTT. This codes for CASSLRDSAFF.

The table lists this clonotype with many counts. This chain uses TRBV6-2 or TRBV6-3 with TRBJ1-1; D perhaps matches TRBD1 (5 bases). This CDR3 has 14 residues. Germline CDR1 MNHEY, CDR2 SVGEGT. The V and J ends lost 4 bases and 4 bases respectively, with 13 bases between them. This CDR3 reads CASSWGSVGTEAFF. CDR3 DNA sequence: TGTGCCAGCAGTTGGGGGTCGGTCGGCACTGAAGCTTTCTTT.

This sequence joins TRBV28 and TRBJ1-1; TRBD1 agrees at 8 bases. CDR1 MDHEN and CDR2 SYDVKM come from the germline V gene. CDR3 size: 16 residues. V lost 6 bases to trimming and J lost 1 base; unmatched junction nucleotides: 10. The CDR3 protein is CASSTGGSRWNTEAFF. CDR3 nucleotides: TGTGCCAGCAGCACAGGGGGTAGTAGGTGGAACACTGAAGCTTTCTTT.

This clonotype was detected ten times or more. V is TRBV15 and J is TRBJ2-3; 9 nucleotides match TRBD2. Germline V gene data show CDR1 as LNHNV and CDR2 as YYDKDF (reference sequence). CDR3 size: 15 residues. Germline trimming cut 0 bases from V and 11 bases from J; bases unmatched to any gene: 9. In DNA, the CDR3 is TGTGCCACCAGCAGAGATATGGGCGGGAGGGAAATGCAGTATTTT. Residues: CATSRDMGGREMQYF.

At least ten counts were recorded for this clonotype. The J gene is TRBJ2-4, the V gene TRBV27; perhaps TRBD2 as D (5 bases). V lost 3 bases to trimming and J lost 0 bases, with 9 bases between them. The CDR3 runs to 15 residues. The germline V gene encodes CDR1 MNHEY and CDR2 SMNVEV (reference sequence). The chain's CDR3 is CASSFMGAAKNIQYF. Written as DNA, the CDR3 is TGTGCCAGCAGTTTTATGGGAGCAGCCAAAAACATTCAGTACTTC.

This clonotype was counted a few times. This chain joins TRBV27 and TRBJ2-2, with D maybe TRBD2 (5 bases). Germline CDR1 reads MNHEY; CDR2 reads SMNVEV (reference sequence). The germline V and J ends were trimmed by 1 base and 4 bases, with 10 bases remaining between them. This CDR3 comprises 15 residues. CDR3 sequence (DNA): TGTGCCAGCAGTTTATACCGGGATGGCACCGGGGAGCTGTTTTTT. Translating gives CASSLYRDGTGELFF.

There are many counts of this clonotype. This sequence joins TRBV9 and TRBJ2-7; D might be TRBD2 (7 bases). Between the trimmed V and J ends, which lost 0 bases and 2 bases, there was a span of 12 bases. CDR1 and CDR2 (germline): SGDLS, YYNGEE. The CDR3 is 15 residues long. The chain's CDR3 is CASSVAAGAAYEQYF. The CDR3 bases are TGTGCCAGCAGCGTAGCGGCGGGGGCGGCCTACGAGCAGTACTTC. The entire variable domain, with the rest obtained from reference TRBV9 and TRBJ2-7, is as follows: DSGVTQTPKHLITATGQRVTLRCSPRSGDLSVYWYQQSLDQGLQFLIQYYNGEERAKGNILERFSAQQFPDLHSELNLSSLELGDSALYFCASSVAAGAAYEQYFGPGTRLTVT.

With respect to this clonotype: This may come from a read error, since a much larger clone is one base off. V gene TRBV6-2 or TRBV6-3 combines with J gene TRBJ2-1; D uncertain. V was trimmed by 6 bases and J by 6 bases, leaving 6 bases between them. The germline V gene encodes CDR1 MNHEY and CDR2 SVGEGT. This CDR3 comprises 11 residues. As DNA, the CDR3 is TGTGCCAGCAGATACAGCAATGAGCAGTTCTTC. Its translation is CASRYSNEQFF.

This clonotype was detected many times. The gene calls are TRBV9 and TRBJ2-7; D call uncertain. CDR3 size: 13 residues. V lost 3 bases and J 6 bases, leaving 13 bases between the germline ends. Germline CDR1 is SGDLS and CDR2 is YYNGEE. The CDR3 loop is CASSAGSIGEQYF. CDR3 bases: TGTGCCAGCAGCGCCGGGTCCATTGGCGAGCAGTACTTC.